Below, one T cell receptor beta chain is given with its context. The target of this receptor is not known. Within one base of it there is no much larger clone, and no base qualities were kept. TCRbeta CDR3 regions were amplified from genomic DNA using the immunoSEQ Assay, a bias-controlled multiplex PCR. Per the original workflow: Nucleated cell counts per sample were estimated from amplification of reference gene primers within the assay. To quantify the absolute abundance of each unique TCRbeta CDR3 rearrangement, sequence reads were collapsed and filtered. For each sample, productive Simpson clonality was calculated as the square root of Simpson's diversity index across productive rearrangements. The table was pulled from immuneACCESS by TCRdb, which kept in-frame rearrangements only. Such tables lose some clones; where checked, under half of the loss comes from unresolved V genes, and the rest has no known cause. D and trimming come from the DNA, and the V and J calls and clone size come from that table. The sample records roughly 250,000 clones, around 87% of which are singletons. Together, the top ten hold roughly 1.6% of the sample.

The sample is drawn from a study of blood T cell repertoires in COVID-19 (dated by TCRdb to 2018 to 2020). About the full investigation: Samples covering the acute and convalescent phases of COVID-19 were provided by collaborators in the United States, Italy and Spain. Subjects who had been exposed to COVID-19, were actively infected with it, or had recovered from it provided the deeply sampled blood TCRbeta repertoires that made up the dataset. Nearly every sample came with metadata listing a de-identified subject ID, COVID-19 status, age in years and sex. Samples were obtained from the ongoing ImmuneRACE study (first 160 participants) and from some 1,200 subjects provided by 6 global collaborators. Where available, HLA class I and class II types were obtained from metadata supplied by the sample provider rather than from assay-based typing. The prospective study material was composed of cDNA or gDNA derived from T cells, B-cell-depleted T cells, or PBMCs. A freely available public database, intended as a resource for researchers studying the immune response to SARS-CoV-2, is where the repertoires were released. Study-wide conclusions, independent of this receptor: How much clinical and demographic metadata was included differed by source and by participant, and the metadata was provided uncurated.

The cysteine opens and the phenylalanine closes a CDR3 of 13 amino acids. Just CDR3 DNA is preserved here, 39 bases in frame from base 1. CDR1 and CDR2 are read off the germline V gene (reference sequence) as PRHDT and FYEKMQ. V loses 6 bases of germline sequence and J loses 2 bases, and the interval between the two ends is 10 bases. In the prospective study, participants were about 18 to 95 years old, resided in 24 geographic areas of the United States, and were enrolled through a virtual design. Cohort assignment in the prospective study relied on participant-reported clinical history from a screening survey and a study questionnaire. For ImmuneRACE Cohort 3, a participant was defined as recovered based on two consecutive negative NP/OP PCR tests, clearance by a healthcare professional, or resolution of symptoms. In the prospective study, whole blood, serum and a nasopharyngeal or oropharyngeal swab were collected from each participant by mobile phlebotomists. Participants in the prospective study had the option to provide additional blood draws and questionnaires over an approximately 2-month period. Before DNA extraction, prospective study blood samples were shipped either frozen or at room temperature.

The rearranged chain carries TRBV13 and TRBJ2-5; possibly the D gene is TRBD2, per 5 matching bases. This TCR came from a woman aged 45-59 years who had recovered from COVID-19. Source material: PBMCs or T cells enriched from blood (not recorded which). The CDR3 reads as follows: CASRSTGQETQYF. The nucleotide sequence is given as TGTGCCAGCAGGTCGACGGGACAAGAGACCCAGTACTTC.